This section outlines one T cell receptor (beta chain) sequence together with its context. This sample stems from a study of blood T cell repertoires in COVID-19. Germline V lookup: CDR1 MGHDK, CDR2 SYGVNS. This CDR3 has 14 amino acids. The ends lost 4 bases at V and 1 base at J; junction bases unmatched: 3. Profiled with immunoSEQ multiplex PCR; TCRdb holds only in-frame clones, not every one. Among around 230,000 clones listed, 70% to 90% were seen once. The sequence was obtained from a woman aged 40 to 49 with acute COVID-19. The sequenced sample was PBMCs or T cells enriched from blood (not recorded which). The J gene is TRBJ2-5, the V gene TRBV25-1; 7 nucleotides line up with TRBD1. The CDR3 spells CASSGRQGQETQYF. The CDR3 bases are TGTGCCAGCAGTGGGCGACAGGGCCAAGAGACCCAGTACTTC.